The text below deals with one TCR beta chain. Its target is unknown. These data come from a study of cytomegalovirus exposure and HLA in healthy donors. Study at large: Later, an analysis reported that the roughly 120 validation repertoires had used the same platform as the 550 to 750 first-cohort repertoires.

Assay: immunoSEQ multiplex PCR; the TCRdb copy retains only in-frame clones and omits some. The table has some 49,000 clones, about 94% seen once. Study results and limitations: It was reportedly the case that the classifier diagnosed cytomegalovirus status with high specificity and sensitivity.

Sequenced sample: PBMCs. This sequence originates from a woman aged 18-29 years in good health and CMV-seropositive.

The CDR3 sequence is CASTIASGITGANVLTF. CDR3 bases: TGTGCCAGTACAATCGCCTCGGGGATAACTGGGGCCAACGTCCTGACTTTC. This sequence joins TRBV19 and TRBJ2-6, with D maybe TRBD2 (5 bases). V was clipped by 7 bases and J by 2 bases, with 18 bases between them. The CDR3 runs 17 residues. CDR1 and CDR2 from the germline V gene are LNHDA and SQIVND (reference sequence).